This T cell receptor (beta chain) was recovered during a study of OX40 agonist ivuxolimab in advanced cancers. General study findings and limits: The study found among the lowest clonal expansion in partial responders at 0.1-3.0 mg/kg. Low levels of normalized T-cell clonal expansion also appeared in some nonresponders.

TCRdb keeps only in-frame clones here, not all; method: immunoSEQ multiplex PCR. The sample has 65,000 to 100,000 clones, about 86% seen once. As to this clone: Its antigen is undetermined.

This clonotype was obtained from an adult with an advanced solid tumor such as melanoma, head and neck, liver or kidney cancer. The specimen comprised CD4+ or CD8+ T cells sorted from blood, sampled in a trial of the OX40 agonist ivuxolimab.

The CDR3: CASNPRTTGNTIYF. The CDR3 DNA follows: TGTGCCAGCAACCCTAGGACAACTGGAAACACCATATATTTT. J is TRBJ1-3 and V is TRBV6-1, with D maybe TRBD1 (5 bases). V was shortened by 7 bases and J by 2 bases, with 12 bases between the two germline ends. The CDR3 contains 14 residues. Germline V gives CDR1 MNHNS, CDR2 SASEGT.